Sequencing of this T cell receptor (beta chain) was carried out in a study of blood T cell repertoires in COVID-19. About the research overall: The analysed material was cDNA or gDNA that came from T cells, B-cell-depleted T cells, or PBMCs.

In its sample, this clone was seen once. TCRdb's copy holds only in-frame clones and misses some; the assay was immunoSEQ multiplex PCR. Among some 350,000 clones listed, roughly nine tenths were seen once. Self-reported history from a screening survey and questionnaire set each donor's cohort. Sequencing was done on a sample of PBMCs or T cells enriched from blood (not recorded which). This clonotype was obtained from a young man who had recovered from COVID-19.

The CDR3 is CASRTRQGRTEAFF. In DNA, the CDR3 is TGTGCCAGCAGAACTCGACAGGGGCGAACTGAAGCTTTCTTT. The chain carries TRBV6-5 and TRBJ1-1, with 8 bases that match TRBD1. This CDR3 has 14 residues. Unmatched junction bases numbered 8, after V lost 6 bases and J lost 5 bases. The germline gives CDR1 MNHEY, CDR2 SVGAGI.